One and the same sample provided the 24 T cell receptor beta chains below, sequenced in a study of blood T cells in healthy people across ages. Combining a sample-barcoded 5' primer with a J-beta primer mix, a second PCR ran for 7 to 11 cycles. TCRdb reprocessed the 5' RACE reads with MiXCR, giving one entry per CDR3 protein. The sample includes approximately 770,000 distinct CDR3 sequences, roughly 64% seen only once; the top ten take approximately 23%. The sequenced material came from blood. These receptors were taken from a man in his thirties or forties in good health.

CDR3 DNA: TGCAGCGATGGAGTGGACAGGGGGCGAAACACTGAAGCTTTCTTT. Translation gives CSDGVDRGRNTEAFF. This sequence joins TRBV29-1 and TRBJ1-1, with TRBD1 identical over 11 bases. The V gene's germline CDR1 is SQVTM and CDR2 ANQGSEA. V lost 7 bases, J lost 2 bases, and 9 bases stayed unmatched. This CDR3 contains 15 residues.

The CDR3 spells CSAPPTNRKTEAFF. In DNA form, the CDR3 reads TGCAGTGCTCCGCCGACAAACCGAAAGACTGAAGCTTTCTTT. The chain combines TRBV20-1 with TRBJ1-1; no firm D call. Germline values: CDR1 DFQATT, CDR2 SNEGSKA (reference sequence). V gave up 5 bases and J gave up 5 bases, with 18 bases separating them. CDR3 length: 14 residues.

This clonotype was detected a few times. This chain connects TRBV20-1 to TRBJ1-1, with TRBD1 matching over 8 bases. This CDR3 is built from 13 residues. Per germline, CDR1 DFQATT and CDR2 SNEGSKA (reference sequence). With V trimmed by 3 bases and J by 6 bases, 6 bases remained unmatched. The CDR3 DNA sequence: TGCAGTGCTAGCCAGGGGGCGGCGGCTGAAGCTTTCTTT. It yields the protein CSASQGAAAEAFF.

This clonotype was observed a few times. This chain uses TRBV7-2 with TRBJ2-5; D is ambiguous. Germline values: CDR1 SGHTA, CDR2 FQGNSA. The CDR3 is 15 residues long. The V end lost 1 base, the J end lost 2 bases, and 11 bases lay between the germline ends. Here the CDR3 reads CASSLVILRQETQYF. The CDR3 DNA reads TGTGCCAGCAGCTTAGTTATTTTGCGGCAAGAGACCCAGTACTTC.

This clonotype occurred a few times. V usage is TRBV20-1 and J usage is TRBJ1-2; possible D gene TRBD1, 6 bases. This CDR3 has 12 amino acids. Trimming removed 5 bases at V and 8 bases at J, with 15 bases between. From germline, CDR1 is DFQATT and CDR2 SNEGSKA (reference sequence). The CDR3: CSALGDIEGYTF. CDR3 nucleotides: TGCAGTGCTCTGGGGGACATAGAGGGCTACACCTTC.

The chain uses TRBV6-6 and TRBJ2-5, with D hard to call. The assigned J gene may be wrong: the sequence end matches TRBJ2-7 better. Germline CDR1 is MNHNY and CDR2 is SVGAGI (reference sequence). CDR3 size: 11 residues. The CDR3 reads CASMLGYEQYF. CDR3 sequence (DNA): TGTGCCAGCATGCTGGGCTACGAGCAGTACTTC.

The rearrangement joins TRBV4-1 to TRBJ2-1, with 10 bases matching TRBD2. CDR1 MGHRA and CDR2 YSYEKL come from the germline V gene. CDR3 length equals 15 residues. V gave up 2 bases and J gave up 7 bases; unmatched junction bases: 5. CDR3 bases: TGCGCCAGCAGCCAACTAGCGGGAGTTAGGAATGAGCAGTTCTTC. Protein sequence: CASSQLAGVRNEQFF.

The genes are TRBV3-1 and TRBJ1-4, with D unresolved. The CDR3 covers 16 residues. Trimming removed 3 bases from V and 0 bases from J, with 11 bases in between. The V gene's germline CDR1 is LGHDT and CDR2 YNNKEL (reference sequence). The CDR3 sequence: CASSQDHAATNEKLFF. In nucleotides, the CDR3 is TGTGCCAGCAGCCAGGACCATGCGGCAACTAATGAAAAACTGTTTTTT.

The chain combines TRBV5-5 with TRBJ2-1, with no clear D. The V gene's germline CDR1 is SGHKS and CDR2 YYEKEE (reference sequence). The CDR3 runs to 12 residues. V lost 4 bases, J lost 8 bases, and 10 bases lay in between. In DNA, the CDR3 is TGTGCCAGCAGCCTCACTACCCATGAGCAGTTCTTC. As protein: CASSLTTHEQFF.

This clonotype was detected only a few times. The chain combines TRBV29-1 with TRBJ2-5, with a tentative D call TRBD1 (5 bases). The J call is uncertain, as TRBJ2-7 better fits the DNA end. This CDR3 spans 12 amino acids. Germline V gives CDR1 SQVTM, CDR2 ANQGSEA. The CDR3 DNA is TGCAGCGTTGGGTGGGGCTCCGGCGAGCAGTACTTC. As protein: CSVGWGSGEQYF.

This rearrangement joins TRBV5-6 to TRBJ2-1; D call uncertain. The CDR3 length is 16 residues. Trimming cost V 2 bases and J 2 bases, with 14 bases left between them. Germline CDR1 SGHDT, CDR2 YYEEEE. CDR3 in amino acids: CASSFVRRTPYNEQFF. Here the CDR3 DNA reads TGTGCCAGCAGCTTCGTAAGACGGACGCCCTACAATGAGCAGTTCTTC. The full variable domain, with the rest looked up from reference TRBV5-6 and TRBJ2-1, is DAGVTQSPTHLIKTRGQQVTLRCSPKSGHDTVSWYQQALGQGPQFIFQYYEEEERQRGNFPDRFSGHQFPNYSSELNVNALLLGDSALYLCASSFVRRTPYNEQFFGPGTRLTVL.

V and J are TRBV3-1 and TRBJ2-5, with TRBD2 matching 10 bases. The CDR3 length is 15 residues. The germline V gene encodes CDR1 LGHDT and CDR2 YNNKEL (reference sequence). V shed 5 bases, J shed 4 bases, and the junction held 7 bases outside the gene matches. Here the CDR3 reads CASSSTSGRGETQYF. The CDR3 nucleotides are TGTGCCAGCAGCTCGACTAGCGGGCGTGGAGAGACCCAGTACTTC.

The DNA of the CDR3 is TGTGCCAGCAGCCGGAAGGGCAACCAAGAGACCCAGTACTTC. Translating gives CASSRKGNQETQYF. The chain uses TRBV5-8 and TRBJ2-5; no reliable D call. The CDR3 length is 14 residues. The V end lost 4 bases, the J end lost 0 bases, and 10 bases lay between the germline ends. Germline V lookup: CDR1 SGHTS, CDR2 YDEGEE.

V is TRBV11-2 and J is TRBJ2-7; D uncertain. The germline V gene encodes CDR1 SGHAT and CDR2 FQNNGV. The CDR3 totals 15 residues. Trimming stripped 3 bases from V and 2 bases from J, with 14 bases between. This CDR3 reads CASSFDPQVAYEQYF. DNA for the CDR3: TGTGCCAGCAGCTTCGACCCCCAGGTGGCCTACGAGCAGTACTTC.

The chain has TRBV7-2 and TRBJ2-1; 11 positions agree with TRBD2. V dropped 0 bases and J dropped 9; count of bases not matched to a gene: 4. Germline CDR1 SGHTA, CDR2 FQGNSA. There are 15 residues in the CDR3. The CDR3 loop is CASSLAALAGVEQFF. CDR3 in DNA: TGTGCCAGCAGCTTAGCCGCACTAGCGGGGGTTGAGCAGTTCTTC.

V and J are TRBV7-9 and TRBJ2-1; 10 positions agree with TRBD2. The CDR3 loop spans 15 amino acids. Germline CDR1 SEHNR, CDR2 FQNEAQ (reference sequence). Trimming cost V 4 bases and J 5 bases; bases outside gene matches: 5. DNA for the CDR3: TGTGCCAGCAGCTCCTTTACTAGCGGGGACAATGAGCAGTTCTTC. Its translation: CASSSFTSGDNEQFF.

The rearrangement joins TRBV5-1 to TRBJ2-7; 8 bases agree with TRBD2. Trimming removed 3 bases from V and 5 bases from J; junction bases left unmatched: 7. The CDR3 runs 14 residues. Per the germline V gene, CDR1 is SGHRS and CDR2 is YFSETQ. This chain's CDR3 is CASSSGTSPNEQYF. Here the CDR3 DNA reads TGCGCCAGCAGCTCCGGGACTAGTCCCAACGAGCAGTACTTC.

This clonotype was observed a few times. This rearrangement joins TRBV12-3 or TRBV12-4 to TRBJ2-1; 9 nucleotides agree with TRBD2. The V gene end was trimmed by 2 bases and the J gene end by 8 bases; junction bases not matched to a gene: 10. This CDR3 region has 16 residues. Here the CDR3 DNA reads TGTGCCAGCAGTTTAATGAGGCGCGGGGGGGCCCATGAGCAGTTCTTC. This gives the protein CASSLMRRGGAHEQFF.

Notes on this clonotype: This may arise from a read error, as a much more abundant clone is one base away. The V gene is TRBV11-1, the J gene TRBJ2-7; 10 bases line up with TRBD1. This CDR3 is 16 amino acids long. Germline CDR1 is SGHAT and CDR2 is FQDESV (reference sequence). The CDR3 sequence is CASSLGGDRGSHEQYF. CDR3 coding DNA: TGTGCCAGCAGCTTGGGAGGGGACAGGGGCTCCCACGAGCAGTACTTC.

V gene TRBV20-1 combines with J gene TRBJ2-5; 14 nucleotides agree with TRBD2. The tail of the sequence fits TRBJ2-7 better, so the J call may be wrong. The CDR3 length is 15 residues. Germline CDR1 DFQATT, CDR2 SNEGSKA (reference sequence). CDR3 protein: CSASPGTSGRCEQYF. As DNA, the CDR3 is TGCAGTGCTAGCCCCGGGACTAGCGGGAGATGCGAGCAGTACTTC.

This clonotype was found a few times. The chain combines TRBV6-5 with TRBJ1-2; D possibly corresponds to TRBD1 (6 bases). The CDR3 spans 16 residues. V gave up 0 bases and J gave up 0 bases, with 11 bases separating them. Per germline, CDR1 MNHEY and CDR2 SVGAGI. CDR3 DNA: TGTGCCAGCAGTTACTCGACACAGGGACCTAACTATGGCTACACCTTC. Its translation is CASSYSTQGPNYGYTF.

The chain uses TRBV7-9 and TRBJ1-1, with 7 bases identical to TRBD1. CDR1 and CDR2 from the germline V gene are SEHNR and FQNEAQ (reference sequence). With 1 base clipped from V and 5 bases from J, the junction kept 7 bases outside the gene matches. CDR3 length equals 15 residues. CDR3 region: CASSLEGGAGTEAFF. DNA of the CDR3: TGTGCCAGCAGCTTAGAAGGGGGCGCGGGGACTGAAGCTTTCTTT.

The rearrangement links TRBV7-8 to TRBJ2-3; TRBD1 matches 7 bases. The length of the CDR3 is 13 residues. V lost 11 bases, J lost 3 bases, and 8 bases stayed unmatched. CDR1 is SGHVS, CDR2 FQNEAQ, per germline. This CDR3 is CAPLQQGTDTQYF. The CDR3 coding sequence is TGTGCCCCGCTGCAACAGGGGACAGATACGCAGTATTTT.

V and J are TRBV7-2 and TRBJ2-4; TRBD2 matches 7 bases. The DNA end lines up better with TRBJ2-7; the J call may be wrong. The length of the CDR3 is 16 residues. Germline-derived CDR1 and CDR2 are SGHTA and FQGNSA. This CDR3 reads CASSLEVTSASYEQYF. CDR3 bases: TGTGCCAGCAGCTTAGAGGTTACTAGCGCTTCCTACGAGCAGTACTTC.